This entry is about one T cell receptor beta chain. The data originate from a study of blood T cell repertoires in COVID-19. Study-level background: COVID-19 samples collected from the United States, Italy and Spain covered acute and convalescent phases. PBMCs, B-cell-depleted T cells, or T cells provided the cDNA or gDNA that made up the material.

The V gene end was trimmed by 8 bases and the J gene end by 4 bases; junction bases not matched to a gene: 5. CDR3 length: 13 residues. Germline V gives CDR1 MNHEY, CDR2 SVGAGI. Clones were sequenced by immunoSEQ multiplex PCR, and TCRdb holds only the in-frame ones, with some missing. Of 150,000 to 250,000 clones in the sample, about 80% are singletons; the top ten hold 6.9%. The J gene is TRBJ1-1, the V gene TRBV6-5, with 9 bases aligning to TRBD1. This TCR was sampled from a human donor with acute or convalescent COVID-19. The donor label of this sample is uncertain. Sequencing used peripheral blood. CDR3: CASWRQGVTEAFF. The CDR3, as DNA: TGTGCCAGCTGGAGACAGGGGGTCACTGAAGCTTTCTTT.